The T cell receptor (beta chain) described here comes from a study of blood T cell repertoires in COVID-19. Across the whole study: T cells, B-cell-depleted T cells, or PBMCs supplied cDNA or gDNA.

Sequenced by immunoSEQ multiplex PCR; TCRdb stores in-frame clones only, minus some. The sample lists around 100,000 clones, about 80% occurring once. Germline V gene data show CDR1 as SEHNR and CDR2 as FQNEAQ (reference sequence). The junction had 3 bases not matched to a gene; V was cut back by 4 bases and J by 1 base. The CDR3 covers 16 residues. The sequence was obtained from a human donor in a cohort sampled during active COVID-19. The J gene is TRBJ2-1, the V gene TRBV7-9; TRBD2 matches 11 bases. Source material: peripheral blood. The CDR3 reads CASSSRLAGSYNEQFF. The CDR3 DNA reads as TGTGCCAGCAGCTCCAGACTAGCGGGATCCTACAATGAGCAGTTCTTC.